Below, 13 T cell receptor beta chains from the same sample are listed, as sequenced in a study of shared clonotypes between healthy human individuals. The repertoire was sequenced with immunoSEQ multiplex PCR; TCRdb's copy has only in-frame clones and lacks some. The data contain under 2,500,000 clones, around 95% of them singletons. The sequenced sample was naive CD4+ T cells sorted from blood. The sample's subset: CD45RA+ positively selected. The receptors here all came from a man aged 18 to 35 in good health.

DNA of the CDR3: TGCGCCAGCAGCCGTCAAGCGGGAGAAGGCGTCGAGCAGTACTTC. It yields the protein CASSRQAGEGVEQYF. The rearrangement joins TRBV5-1 to TRBJ2-7; 8 nucleotides match TRBD2. The germline V gene has CDR1 SGHRS and CDR2 YFSETQ. The junction had 12 bases not matched to a gene; V was cut back by 4 bases and J by 6 bases. This CDR3 spans 15 amino acids. The full variable domain, rest sourced from reference TRBV5-1 and TRBJ2-7, is KAGVTQTPRYLIKTRGQQVTLSCSPISGHRSVSWYQQTPGQGLQFLFEYFSETQRNKGNFPGRFSGRQFSNSRSEMNVSTLELGDSALYLCASSRQAGEGVEQYFGPGTRLTVT.

Regarding this clone: Different DNA sequences within this sample yield the same CDR3. The V gene is TRBV6-1, the J gene TRBJ1-1; D not certain. The V end was cut by 5 bases, the J end by 1 base, with 8 bases between. CDR1 and CDR2 from the germline V gene are MNHNS and SASEGT. This CDR3 has 13 residues. CDR3 in amino acids: CASSTTENTEAFF. The DNA for the CDR3 is TGTGCCAGCAGTACGACCGAGAACACTGAAGCTTTCTTT.

The chain carries TRBV25-1 and TRBJ2-2, with 11 bases identical to TRBD2. This CDR3 spans 14 amino acids. The germline CDR1 and CDR2 sequences are MGHDK and SYGVNS. Germline trimming cut 6 bases from V and 4 bases from J; bases unmatched to any gene: 1. CDR3 protein: CASRGLAGTGELFF. CDR3 DNA: TGTGCCAGCAGAGGACTAGCGGGCACCGGGGAGCTGTTTTTT.

The rearrangement links TRBV7-9 to TRBJ1-6; D gene unclear. Germline lookup yields CDR1 SEHNR and CDR2 FQNEAQ (reference sequence). Trimming shortened V by 1 base and J by 7 bases, and 8 bases separated the two germline ends. The CDR3 contains 14 residues. CDR3 DNA: TGTGCCAGCAGCTTAGACGACCCGAATTCACCCCTCCACTTT. Its protein product is CASSLDDPNSPLHF.

This clone was counted once. The gene calls are TRBV11-2 and TRBJ1-5, with D uncertain. This CDR3 is 16 amino acids long. Trimming pared 0 bases from V and 0 bases from J, leaving 9 bases between. Germline-derived CDR1 and CDR2 are SGHAT and FQNNGV. This CDR3 is CASSLDSGYSNQPQHF. The CDR3 DNA is TGTGCCAGCAGCTTAGATTCAGGATATAGCAATCAGCCCCAGCATTTT.

In regard to this clone: Other DNA sequences in this specimen translate into the identical CDR3. This chain joins TRBV5-1 and TRBJ2-5, with 16 bases matching TRBD2. Germline V gene data show CDR1 as SGHRS and CDR2 as YFSETQ. The CDR3 runs to 16 residues. Trimming removed 4 bases from V and 2 bases from J; junction bases left unmatched: 2. CDR3 protein: CASSKGLAGGQETQYF. The CDR3, as DNA: TGCGCCAGCAGCAAGGGACTAGCGGGAGGGCAAGAGACCCAGTACTTC.

The chain combines TRBV5-1 with TRBJ2-7; possibly TRBD1 for D (6 bases). The length of the CDR3 is 13 residues. Germline V gene data show CDR1 as SGHRS and CDR2 as YFSETQ. V lost 8 bases, J lost 4 bases, and 16 bases lay in between. The CDR3 protein is CASHRESVYEQYF. CDR3 nucleotides: TGCGCCAGTCACAGGGAATCGGTTTACGAGCAGTACTTC.

Remarks on this clone: This sample also contains other DNA sequences that code for the same CDR3. The DNA of the CDR3 is TGCGCCAGCAGCTTGGATTCAGGTTATCAGCCCCAGCATTTT. It is translated as CASSLDSGYQPQHF. V usage is TRBV5-1 and J usage is TRBJ1-5; D is unclear. Per the germline V gene, CDR1 is SGHRS and CDR2 is YFSETQ. V was shortened by 0 bases and J by 5 bases, with 9 bases between the two germline ends. The CDR3 length is 14 residues.

The CDR3 loop is CASSQGRGMNSGNTIYF. The CDR3 DNA is TGCGCCAGCAGCCAAGGGCGAGGGATGAACTCTGGAAACACCATATATTTT. The J gene is TRBJ1-3, the V gene TRBV4-1; D not certain. From germline, CDR1 is MGHRA and CDR2 YSYEKL. The CDR3 has 17 amino acids. V was cut by 1 base and J by 0 bases, with 13 bases left in between.

In its sample, this clone was seen once. The chain carries TRBV9 and TRBJ1-5, with D maybe TRBD1 (5 bases). The germline V gene has CDR1 SGDLS and CDR2 YYNGEE. The length of the CDR3 is 15 residues. The germline V and J ends were trimmed by 0 bases and 3 bases, with 10 bases remaining between them. In DNA, the CDR3 is TGTGCCAGCAGCGTAGGATCAGGGAACAATCAGCCCCAGCATTTT. Amino acids: CASSVGSGNNQPQHF.

The chain uses TRBV29-1 and TRBJ2-7; 8 bases align to TRBD2. Germline assignment: CDR1 SQVTM and CDR2 ANQGSEA. V was pared by 8 bases and J by 2 bases, with 8 bases of the junction left unmatched. The CDR3 contains 13 residues. The CDR3 protein is CSQREGEPYEQYF. CDR3 coding DNA: TGCAGCCAACGGGAGGGGGAGCCCTACGAGCAGTACTTC.

The V and J genes are TRBV18 and TRBJ2-2, with TRBD2 identical over 7 bases. The CDR3 totals 15 residues. V dropped 2 bases and J dropped 4; count of bases not matched to a gene: 4. Germline CDR1 reads KGHSH; CDR2 reads LQKENI. DNA for the CDR3: TGTGCCAGCTCACCAACAGCGGGGATCACCGGGGAGCTGTTTTTT. This encodes CASSPTAGITGELFF.

This clone has just one count. This chain connects TRBV10-3 to TRBJ2-1; weak D call: TRBD2 (5 bases). The CDR3 spans 15 residues. From germline, CDR1 is ENHRY and CDR2 SYGVKD. V was clipped by 4 bases and J by 0 bases, with 10 bases between them. CDR3 residues: CAISAGVSSYNEQFF. The DNA of the CDR3 is TGTGCCATCAGTGCCGGGGTGAGCTCCTACAATGAGCAGTTCTTC.